One sample yielded the 10 T cell receptor beta chains listed below, sequenced in a study of T cell responses to AZD1222 COVID-19 vaccine. This table comes from immunoSEQ multiplex PCR, and its TCRdb copy is limited to in-frame clones, with some not included. This table holds approximately 76,000 clones, about 82% found once. The sequencing used peripheral blood, collected on day 0 of AZD1222 vaccination. Receptor source: an adult in good health.

This CDR3 is CASSLGVSATNEKLFF. CDR3 nucleotides: TGTGCCAGTAGCCTAGGAGTCTCGGCAACTAATGAAAAACTGTTTTTT. The V call is TRBV19, the J call TRBJ1-4; D remains ambiguous. The V end was cut by 6 bases, the J end by 0 bases, with 14 bases between. There are 16 residues in the CDR3. Germline V gives CDR1 LNHDA, CDR2 SQIVND (reference sequence).

The gene calls are TRBV12-1 and TRBJ1-1; the DNA was not used to check the table's D call, TRBD1. TRBV12-1 corresponds to a pseudogene. The CDR3 is 12 amino acids. CDR3 region: CASSWNDREAFF. The CDR3 region has the DNA TGTGCCAGCAGCTGGAACGACAGGGAAGCTTTCTTT.

The chain has TRBV11-3 and TRBJ2-2, with D possibly matching TRBD1 (6 bases). The CDR3 totals 14 residues. V lost 0 bases to trimming and J lost 4 bases, with 6 bases between them. Germline values: CDR1 SGHNT, CDR2 YENEEA. CDR3 nucleotides: TGTGCCAGCAGCTTAGAGGGGGCCACCGGGGAGCTGTTTTTT. It translates to CASSLEGATGELFF.

CDR3 nucleotide sequence: TGTGCCAGCAGTTACTCCTCCGACGGTAGACTAGCCAAAAACATTCAGTACTTC. Translation gives CASSYSSDGRLAKNIQYF. This sequence joins TRBV6-2 or TRBV6-3 and TRBJ2-4; D remains unclear. Per germline, CDR1 MNHEY and CDR2 SVGEGT. The CDR3 has 18 amino acids. V lost 0 bases to trimming and J lost 0 bases, with 15 bases between them.

This sequence joins TRBV6-2 or TRBV6-3 and TRBJ1-1, with D perhaps matching TRBD1 (6 bases). Germline CDR1 MNHEY, CDR2 SVGEGT. The V and J ends lost 5 bases and 0 bases respectively, with 10 bases between them. The CDR3 loop spans 14 amino acids. DNA of the CDR3: TGTGCCAGCAGTCAGGGACAACTGAACACTGAAGCTTTCTTT. Translation gives CASSQGQLNTEAFF.

V usage is TRBV2 and J usage is TRBJ2-3, with TRBD2 as a possible D gene (5 bases). The V gene's germline CDR1 is SNHLY and CDR2 FYNNEI. The CDR3 spans 15 residues. The V end lost 6 bases, the J end lost 4 bases, and 17 bases lay between the germline ends. The CDR3 loop reads CASSPRSSKADTQYF. The CDR3 DNA reads TGTGCCAGCAGCCCCCGGTCTAGCAAGGCAGATACGCAGTATTTT.

The sample holds one count of this clone. The rearrangement uses TRBV30 and TRBJ1-1, with D perhaps matching TRBD1 (6 bases). V was clipped by 5 bases and J by 0 bases, with 13 bases between them. The CDR3 is 14 residues long. Germline CDR1 is GTSNPN and CDR2 is SVGIG (reference sequence). CDR3 region: CAWERGRMNTEAFF. The CDR3 DNA follows: TGTGCCTGGGAACGGGGGCGGATGAACACTGAAGCTTTCTTT.

This sequence joins TRBV7-2 and TRBJ2-4; perhaps D is TRBD1 or TRBD2 (5 bases each). Trimming took off 0 bases at V and 2 bases at J, with 8 bases between the two ends. This CDR3 comprises 15 residues. In germline, CDR1 is SGHTA, CDR2 FQGNSA. The CDR3 region is CASSLAGVTKNIQYF. The CDR3, as DNA: TGTGCCAGCAGCTTAGCGGGGGTGACCAAAAACATTCAGTACTTC.

The chain carries TRBV5-4 and TRBJ2-1; no clear D. Deletions cut 2 bases from V and 10 bases from J, with 16 bases between. Per the germline V gene, CDR1 is SGHNT and CDR2 is YYREEE (reference sequence). The CDR3 spans 14 residues. CDR3 bases: TGTGCCAGCAGCTTTGTTGGAAGGGCTAGGGAGCAGTTCTTC. Translation: CASSFVGRAREQFF.

The chain combines TRBV7-3 with TRBJ2-1; D is perhaps TRBD1 or TRBD2 (5 bases each). The CDR3 extends over 13 amino acids. V lost 5 bases, J lost 11 bases, and 16 bases lay in between. CDR1 and CDR2 from the germline V gene are SGHTA and FQGTGA. The CDR3 DNA follows: TGTGCCAGCAGCCCTCTCGGGGCAGCGAAGCAGTTCTTC. This sequence encodes CASSPLGAAKQFF. The full variable domain, in which reference TRBV7-3 and TRBJ2-1 provide the parts outside the CDR3, is GAGVSQTPSNKVTEKGKYVELRCDPISGHTALYWYRQSLGQGPEFLIYFQGTGAADDSGLPNDRFFAVRPEGSVSTLKIQRTERGDSAVYLCASSPLGAAKQFFGPGTRLTVL.